This is a list of T cell receptor beta chains from one sample in a study of vaccination effects on CD4 cells after COVID-19. Which antigens these TCRs recognize remains unknown. This table comes from immunoSEQ multiplex PCR, and its TCRdb copy is limited to in-frame clones, with some not included. This sample carries under 50,000 clones, about 76% of them seen once, and the ten largest clones take around 11%. Specimen: CD4+ T cells from PBMCs cultured without peptide, collected before COVID-19 vaccination. The source of these receptors is a human donor who had a prior SARS-CoV-2 infection. Each CDR3 is given with its conserved first and last residue. A D gene is named only where the DNA matches it firmly. Not all rows give a size; the values are once, few, many and, for expanded clones, a class.

cdr3_nt,cdr3_aa,d_call,cdr3_length,v_call,clone_size,j_call
TGTGCCAGCAGCTTGGTGGGTAGCGGGAGGGCCGGTGAGCAGTTCTTC,CASSLVGSGRAGEQFF,TRBD2,16,TRBV5-4,-,TRBJ2-1
TGTGCCAGCAGCTTAACCCCAACGGGGACAGGGAATCAGCCCCAGCATTTT,CASSLTPTGTGNQPQHF,TRBD1,17,TRBV11-2,-,TRBJ1-5
TGTGCCTGGAGTGTACAGGGATTGTTTAAGTGGCGAGAGACCCAGTACTTC,CAWSVQGLFKWRETQYF,-,17,TRBV30,-,TRBJ2-5
TGTGCCTGGACTTCCACCGACAGGACTCAGCCCCAGCATTTT,CAWTSTDRTQPQHF,-,14,TRBV30,many,TRBJ1-5
TGTGCCAGCAGTTTAGCCCCCGGGGCGGGTGGCTACACCTTC,CASSLAPGAGGYTF,-,14,TRBV27,few,TRBJ1-2
TGCAGTGCTAGTATTGCCCACCCTCTTAGCTATGGCTACACCTTC,CSASIAHPLSYGYTF,-,15,TRBV20-1,-,TRBJ1-2
TGCGCCAGCAGCCCCCGGACAGGGGAAGAGACCCAGTACTTC,CASSPRTGEETQYF,TRBD1,14,TRBV4-1,once,TRBJ2-5
TGCGCCAGCAGCTTGGAGGGATTGGGCTCTGGGGATGAGCAGTTCTTC,CASSLEGLGSGDEQFF,-,16,TRBV5-1,-,TRBJ2-1
TGTGCCAGCAGCGTCGCGACTAGCGGCCTTAACAATGAGCAGTTCTTC,CASSVATSGLNNEQFF,TRBD2,16,TRBV5-4,few,TRBJ2-1
TGTGCCAGCAGCCAAGACCTTGGATCAAACACAGATACGCAGTATTTT,CASSQDLGSNTDTQYF,-,16,TRBV3-1/TRBV3-2,-,TRBJ2-3
TGTGCCACCAGTGGGCCCCCACTAGCGGGCAATGAGCAGTTCTTC,CATSGPPLAGNEQFF,TRBD2,15,TRBV24-1,-,TRBJ2-1
TGCGCCAGCAGCTTGTTGGGGTCACGGAACACTGAAGCTTTCTTT,CASSLLGSRNTEAFF,-,15,TRBV5-1,-,TRBJ1-1
TGTGCCAGCAGCTTAGTAATCACAGGGTGGCGTGACGAGCAGTACTTC,CASSLVITGWRDEQYF,-,16,TRBV7-9,-,TRBJ2-7
TGTGCCAGCAGCTTGGGGGGAACTCGATCACCCCTCCACTTT,CASSLGGTRSPLHF,-,14,TRBV5-8,-,TRBJ1-6
TGCGCCAGCAGTTTAGGGGAAGATACGCAGTATTTT,CASSLGEDTQYF,-,12,TRBV5-1,-,TRBJ2-3
TGTGCCAGCAGAAGAGGGACTAGCGGGGGAGTTGGGGAGACCCAGTACTTC,CASRRGTSGGVGETQYF,TRBD2,17,TRBV2,-,TRBJ2-5
TGTGCCAGCAGCTTAGCTGTCGGGGGATCCTACGAGCAGTACTTC,CASSLAVGGSYEQYF,-,15,TRBV7-6,once,TRBJ2-7
TGTGCCAGCAGCTCCGGACCCAACAATGAGCAGTTCTTC,CASSSGPNNEQFF,-,13,TRBV9,-,TRBJ2-1
TGTGCCAGCAGCCGTTGGGGAAACTATGGCTACACCTTC,CASSRWGNYGYTF,-,13,TRBV5-5,-,TRBJ1-2
TGTGCCAGCAGTTCCTCAGGGGGCTCTTTACGGGATGAGCAGTTCTTC,CASSSSGGSLRDEQFF,TRBD1,16,TRBV28,once,TRBJ2-1
TGTGCCAGCAGCTTACGGGCGGGGAAAACTGAAGCTTTCTTT,CASSLRAGKTEAFF,-,14,TRBV13,once,TRBJ1-1
TGTGCCATCAGTGCCCGACAGGGGGACTATGGCTACACCTTC,CAISARQGDYGYTF,TRBD1,14,TRBV10-3,-,TRBJ1-2
TGTGCCAGCAGTTACTGGGGTGGTCAAGCTTTCTTT,CASSYWGGQAFF,-,12,TRBV6-5,-,TRBJ1-1
TGTGCTAGTGGACAGGCGGCAGATACCGGGGAGCTGTTTTTT,CASGQAADTGELFF,-,14,TRBV12-5,-,TRBJ2-2
TGTGCCAGCAGCCTAGGAGCCGTCGATGAGCAGTTCTTC,CASSLGAVDEQFF,-,13,TRBV3-1/TRBV3-2,few,TRBJ2-1
TGTGCCACCAGTGACCATACAGGGGGCACCTATGGCTACACCTTC,CATSDHTGGTYGYTF,TRBD1,15,TRBV24-1,-,TRBJ1-2
TGTGCCAGCAGCTCAACCCAATACGGGACGGAGACCCAGTACTTC,CASSSTQYGTETQYF,-,15,TRBV6-5,-,TRBJ2-5
TGTGCCAGCAGTTCCGGGATCGCGGCGTCCGCAGATACGCAGTATTTT,CASSSGIAASADTQYF,-,16,TRBV6-5,-,TRBJ2-3
TGTGCCAGCAGGATAGACTGGGAGTCTGAAGCTTTCTTT,CASRIDWESEAFF,-,13,TRBV27,few,TRBJ1-1
TGTGCCAGCAGTTCCTCCCCGGACTGGGAGTACCAAGAGACCCAGTACTTC,CASSSSPDWEYQETQYF,-,17,TRBV27,-,TRBJ2-5
TGCAGTGCTAGTGACCTCAATCAGCCCCAGCATTTT,CSASDLNQPQHF,-,12,TRBV20-1,-,TRBJ1-5
TGTGCCACCAGCAGACCGGGACTTGTTGAGACCCAGTACTTC,CATSRPGLVETQYF,-,14,TRBV15,-,TRBJ2-5
TGCGCCAGCAGCACCAGGGTATATTCCTACGAGCAGTACTTC,CASSTRVYSYEQYF,-,14,TRBV5-1,-,TRBJ2-7
TGTGCCAGCCGGGGGGACGCGAGGTCACCCCTCCACTTT,CASRGDARSPLHF,-,13,TRBV7-2,-,TRBJ1-6
TGTGCCAGCAGCCTACTAGCGGGGGTTAGGTACTCCTACGAGCAGTACTTC,CASSLLAGVRYSYEQYF,TRBD2,17,TRBV11-3,-,TRBJ2-7
TGTGCCTGGAAATTATGGGAGGGCTATGGCTACACCTTC,CAWKLWEGYGYTF,-,13,TRBV30,-,TRBJ1-2
TGCGCCAGCAGATGGGGACAGGGTGACTCTGGGGCCAACGTCCTGACTTTC,CASRWGQGDSGANVLTF,TRBD1,17,TRBV5-1,-,TRBJ2-6
TGTGCCAGCAGTTCCGGGACTAGCGGGGGGGCACTAACCTACGAGCAGTACTTC,CASSSGTSGGALTYEQYF,TRBD2,18,TRBV27,-,TRBJ2-7
TGTGCCAGCAGTGGGCTGACAGCTACCGGGGAGCTGTTTTTT,CASSGLTATGELFF,-,14,TRBV2,once,TRBJ2-2
TGTGCCAGCAGCGAATGGGGGGCCTCTAATGAGCAGTTCTTC,CASSEWGASNEQFF,-,14,TRBV3-1/TRBV3-2,-,TRBJ2-1
TGTGCCAGCAGAACCCAGGGGAGTAACACTGAAGCTTTCTTT,CASRTQGSNTEAFF,-,14,TRBV7-2,-,TRBJ1-1
TGTGCCAGCAGCCAAATGGGGGCAGGGGAAAAACTGTTTTTT,CASSQMGAGEKLFF,-,14,TRBV3-1/TRBV3-2,-,TRBJ1-4
TGTGCCAGTAGTCCGCTTTTGGGCGGGGAAACCGGGGAGCTGTTTTTT,CASSPLLGGETGELFF,-,16,TRBV19,-,TRBJ2-2
TGTGCCTGGAGCCGACAGGCGTACACTGAAGCTTTCTTT,CAWSRQAYTEAFF,-,13,TRBV30,-,TRBJ1-1
TGTGCTAGCAGCTGGGGGGCGCGGAGCGACGAGCAGTACTTC,CASSWGARSDEQYF,-,14,TRBV5-6,-,TRBJ2-7
TGTGCCAGCAGCCGCGTCCCGAACACTGAAGCTTTCTTT,CASSRVPNTEAFF,-,13,TRBV13,-,TRBJ1-1
TGTGCCAGCAGCCCCAGGGTGGCCAAAAACATTCAGTACTTC,CASSPRVAKNIQYF,-,14,TRBV7-2,-,TRBJ2-4
TGTGCCATCAGTGAGTCCGGGGCCCAAGAGACCCAGTACTTC,CAISESGAQETQYF,-,14,TRBV10-3,-,TRBJ2-5
TGTGCCAGCAGTTATTTGGAGAACACTGAAGCTTTCTTT,CASSYLENTEAFF,-,13,TRBV12-3/TRBV12-4,-,TRBJ1-1
TGTGCCAGCAGTGACGGGGCCCGGCGGGAGACCCAGTACTTC,CASSDGARRETQYF,-,14,TRBV2,-,TRBJ2-5